This T cell receptor beta chain stems from a study of blood T cell repertoires in COVID-19. In the study overall: Whether acute or convalescent, the COVID-19 samples came from the United States, Italy and Spain.

As handled by the study authors: Reference gene primer amplification in the assay estimated nucleated cell counts. Produced via immunoSEQ multiplex PCR; TCRdb's table is partial and in-frame only. The V and J calls and the clone size are those of that table, but D and trimming were determined from the DNA. The table has some 330,000 clones, 80% to 90% seen once. The CDR3 length is 14 residues. With 3 bases clipped from V and 4 bases from J, the junction kept 3 bases outside the gene matches. Germline loops: CDR1 KGHSH, CDR2 LQKENI. Clinical histories supplied by participants themselves formed the basis of cohort assignment.

The receptor comes from a man aged 25-45 years who had recovered from COVID-19. J is TRBJ2-7 and V is TRBV18; 10 positions match TRBD2. The sequencing input was PBMCs or T cells enriched from blood (not recorded which). The CDR3 sequence is CASSPASGGYEQYF. In nucleotides, the CDR3 is TGTGCCAGCTCACCTGCTAGCGGGGGTTACGAGCAGTACTTC.